This section outlines one TCR beta chain sequence together with its context. The CDR3 loop spans 14 amino acids. The V and J ends lost 7 bases and 2 bases respectively, with 13 bases between them. Germline values: CDR1 PRHDT, CDR2 FYEKMQ (reference sequence). The data stem from a study of blood T cell repertoires in COVID-19. Study background: Acute and convalescent COVID-19 samples came from the United States, Italy and Spain. From T cells, B-cell-depleted T cells, or PBMCs came the material, which was cDNA or gDNA.

Per the original data handling: Amplification from reference gene primers served as the basis for estimated nucleated cell counts. TCRdb keeps only in-frame clones here, not all; method: immunoSEQ multiplex PCR. V and J calls and clone size are copied from that table; D and trimming were computed from the DNA. The top ten hold approximately 0.84% of the sample, which has approximately 270,000 clones, 75% to 90% seen once. The receptor was isolated from a man aged 30-40 years with acute or convalescent COVID-19. The chain joins TRBV13 to TRBJ2-3; perhaps TRBD2 as D (5 bases). The sample taken for sequencing was peripheral blood. CDR3 DNA: TGTGCCAGCACGAAGCGGACCTTCACAGATACGCAGTATTTT. This sequence encodes CASTKRTFTDTQYF.